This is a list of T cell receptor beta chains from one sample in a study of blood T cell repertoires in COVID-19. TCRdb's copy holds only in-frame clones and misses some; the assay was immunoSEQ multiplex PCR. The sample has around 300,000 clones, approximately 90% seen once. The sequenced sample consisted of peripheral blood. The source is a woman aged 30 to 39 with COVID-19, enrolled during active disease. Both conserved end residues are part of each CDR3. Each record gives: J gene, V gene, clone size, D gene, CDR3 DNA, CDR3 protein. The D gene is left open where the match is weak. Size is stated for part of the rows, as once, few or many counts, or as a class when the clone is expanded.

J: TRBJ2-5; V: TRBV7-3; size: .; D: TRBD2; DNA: TGTGCCAGCAGCTTAACGGGGGCTAGCGGGATTCAAGAGACCCAGTACTTC; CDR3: CASSLTGASGIQETQYF
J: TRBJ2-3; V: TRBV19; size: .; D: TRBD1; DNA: TGTGCCAGTAGTCCACGTCTCCTCGGGACAGGACTCACAGATACGCAGTATTTT; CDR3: CASSPRLLGTGLTDTQYF
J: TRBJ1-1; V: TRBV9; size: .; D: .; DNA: TGTGCCAGCACCCCCGAGGGGAGGGAGGAAGGAGCTTTCTTT; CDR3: CASTPEGREEGAFF
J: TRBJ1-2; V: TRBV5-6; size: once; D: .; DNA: TGTGCCAGCAGCAGAAGGACACCTACTAACTATGGCTACACCTTC; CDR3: CASSRRTPTNYGYTF
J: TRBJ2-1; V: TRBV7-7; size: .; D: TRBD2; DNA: TGTGCTAGCAGCTCGAGCCTAGCGGCCAAAAGGCGTGGTGAGCAGTTCTTC; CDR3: CASSSSLAAKRRGEQFF
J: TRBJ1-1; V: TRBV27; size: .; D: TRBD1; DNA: TGTGCCAGCAGCCTCTGGACAGGGTCGGGAACTGAAGCTTTCTTT; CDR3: CASSLWTGSGTEAFF
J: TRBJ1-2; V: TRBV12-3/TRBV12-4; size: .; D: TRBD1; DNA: TGTGCCAGCAGTGGAACAGGGGTAGGTGGCTACACCTTC; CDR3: CASSGTGVGGYTF
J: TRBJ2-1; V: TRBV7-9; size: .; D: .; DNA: TGTGCCAGCAGCTTAGACCGCGGAAGCTCCTACAATGAGCAGTTCTTC; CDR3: CASSLDRGSSYNEQFF
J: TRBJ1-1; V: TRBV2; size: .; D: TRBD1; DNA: TGTGCCAGCAGTCGCGACAGGGAATCTGAAGCTTTCTTT; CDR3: CASSRDRESEAFF
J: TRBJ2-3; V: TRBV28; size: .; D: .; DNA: TGTGCCAGCAGGACGGGACTCCTCACAGATACGCAGTATTTT; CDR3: CASRTGLLTDTQYF
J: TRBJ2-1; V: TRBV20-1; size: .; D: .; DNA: TGCAGTGCTAGTGCGGACACCTCCTACAATGAGCAGTTCTTC; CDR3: CSASADTSYNEQFF
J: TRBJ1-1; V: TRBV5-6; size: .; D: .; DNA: TGTGCCAGCAGCTTGGATTTCGGGGGGCGGAAAGCTTTCTTT; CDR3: CASSLDFGGRKAFF
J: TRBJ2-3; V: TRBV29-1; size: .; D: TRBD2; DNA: TGCAGCGTTGAGGCGCCCGGACTAGCGGCCACAGATACGCAGTATTTT; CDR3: CSVEAPGLAATDTQYF
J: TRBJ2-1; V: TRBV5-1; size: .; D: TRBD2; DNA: TGCGCCAGCAGCTTGGTTAGCGGGAAGCCCTACAATGAGCAGTTCTTC; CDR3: CASSLVSGKPYNEQFF
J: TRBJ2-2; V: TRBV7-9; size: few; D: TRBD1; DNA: TGTGCCAGCAGTCACCGACAGGGGGCGCGGGACACCGGGGAGCTGTTTTTT; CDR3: CASSHRQGARDTGELFF
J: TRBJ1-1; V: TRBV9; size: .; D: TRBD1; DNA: TGTGCCAGCAGCCCGGGGACAGCCGGGAACACTGAAGCTTTCTTT; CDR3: CASSPGTAGNTEAFF
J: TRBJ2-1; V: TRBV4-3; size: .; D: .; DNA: TGCGCCAGCAGCCAAGATCGGGCCTACAATGAGCAGTTCTTC; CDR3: CASSQDRAYNEQFF
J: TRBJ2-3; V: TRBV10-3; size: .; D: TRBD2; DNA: TGTGCCATCAGTGAGTCGGAGACTAGCGGGACAAAAGATACGCAGTATTTT; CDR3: CAISESETSGTKDTQYF
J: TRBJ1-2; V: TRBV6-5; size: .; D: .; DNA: TGTGCCAGCAGTTACGAGGGCAGCCATGGCTACACCTTC; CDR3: CASSYEGSHGYTF
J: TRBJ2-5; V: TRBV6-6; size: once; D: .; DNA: TGTGCCAGCAGTTACGGTACCCGGGGAAGGGAGACCCAGTACTTC; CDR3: CASSYGTRGRETQYF
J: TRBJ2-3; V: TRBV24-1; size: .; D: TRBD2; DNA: TGTGCCACCACTCGGGGGGAGGGACCCACAGATACGCAGTATTTT; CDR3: CATTRGEGPTDTQYF
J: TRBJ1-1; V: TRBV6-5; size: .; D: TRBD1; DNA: TGTGCCAGCAGCTCCGTCGGGACAGGGGGCACTGAAGCTTTCTTT; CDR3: CASSSVGTGGTEAFF